This T cell receptor (beta chain) originates from a study of T cells in Graves' hyperthyroidism and ophthalmopathy. Regarding the study as a whole: Model output signaled ophthalmopathy a median approximately six months ahead of onset. Most thyroid clonotypes expanded above 0.001 were also detected in blood.

This clonotype was counted many times. As yet, its antigen is unknown. Subjects with ophthalmopathy showed a Clinical Activity Score no lower than 3, a NOSPECS grade no lower than 4, and a duration shorter than 3 months. Lactation, pregnancy, other autoimmune disease or uncontrolled infection led to exclusion of patients. Template material for amplifying TCR beta CDR3 regions consisted of RNA transcripts. The study used the HTBI primer set for a first-round RT-PCR of the TCR CDR3. MiXCR, applied by TCRdb to the multiplex PCR reads, yields one record per CDR3 protein. This sample carries a few hundred thousand distinct CDR3 sequences, 16% of them seen once, and the ten largest clones take roughly 3.3%. Trimming left V 4 bases short and J 1 base short, with 14 bases between. This CDR3 contains 15 residues. Germline CDR1 is SGHRS and CDR2 is YFSETQ.

The V gene is TRBV5-1, the J gene TRBJ1-1; the D gene is possibly TRBD1 (5 bases). Sequenced: blood. The source is a woman aged 40 to 50 with Graves' ophthalmopathy. CDR3 DNA: TGCGCCAGCAGCAGAGATGGGGGGGGGAACACTGAAGCTTTCTTT. Its translation: CASSRDGGGNTEAFF.